This TCR beta chain was sequenced for a study of blood T cell repertoires in COVID-19. On the study more broadly: Acute and convalescent COVID-19 specimens originated in the United States, Italy and Spain.

Clones were read by immunoSEQ multiplex PCR, and TCRdb kept only the in-frame ones, dropping some. The table lists about 90,000 clones, 89% of them singletons, with about 3.2% in the top ten. This CDR3 comprises 14 residues. Trimming took 4 bases from V and 6 from J; bases not matched to a gene: 3. CDR1 and CDR2 (germline): LGHDT, YNNKEL (reference sequence). This chain links TRBV3-1 (or the pseudogene TRBV3-2) with TRBJ1-6; TRBD1 agrees at 7 bases. The sequencing input was peripheral blood. This TCR derives from a woman aged 65 to 85 with acute or convalescent COVID-19. The CDR3 DNA sequence: TGTGCCAGCAGCCTCCGGGACAGTAATTCACCCCTCCACTTT. Its protein product is CASSLRDSNSPLHF.